This TCR beta chain came from a study of read filtering for tumor transcriptome and immune sequencing. About the research overall: Whole-transcriptome libraries were prepared after DNase treatment.

From roughly 400 ng of RNA, a library with molecular barcoded alpha/delta and beta/gamma adaptors was made. Via MiXCR, TCRdb re-called the reads, giving one row per CDR3 protein. This table has tens of thousands of distinct CDR3 sequences, roughly 21% appearing once. This clonotype appeared many times. Sample: a population of CD138-negative cells sorted from bone marrow. The sequence derives from a donor aged 40 or older with multiple myeloma.

This CDR3 reads CSGTGGTGGNIGAFF. The CDR3 DNA sequence: TGCAGCGGGACCGGTGGGACAGGGGGCAATATTGGAGCTTTCTTT. V gene TRBV29-1 combines with J gene TRBJ1-1; the match to TRBD1 covers 12 bases. V gave up 7 bases and J gave up 10 bases; unmatched junction bases: 16. The CDR3 length is 15 residues. The germline V gene has CDR1 SQVTM and CDR2 ANQGSEA. Full variable domain (remainder filled in from reference TRBV29-1 and TRBJ1-1): SAVISQKPSRDICQRGTSLTIQCQVDSQVTMMFWYRQQPGQSLTLIATANQGSEATYESGFVIDKFPISRPNLTFSTLTVSNMSPEDSSIYLCSGTGGTGGNIGAFFGQGTRLTVV.